The next 23 T cell receptor beta chains were all read from a single sample in a study of OX40 agonist ivuxolimab in advanced cancers. The assay was immunoSEQ multiplex PCR, and TCRdb's table has in-frame clones only and misses some. Of 75,000 to 90,000 clones listed, roughly nine tenths are singletons. This material consisted of CD4+ or CD8+ T cells sorted from blood, taken in a trial of the OX40 agonist ivuxolimab. Receptors were obtained from an adult with an advanced solid tumor such as melanoma, head and neck, liver or kidney cancer.

As regards this clone: Other DNA sequences of this sample code for an identical CDR3. The rearrangement joins TRBV11-2 to TRBJ2-5; D possibly uses TRBD1 or TRBD2 (6 bases each). Germline V gene lookup returns CDR1 SGHAT and CDR2 FQNNGV. The CDR3 sequence is 13 residues long. The V and J ends lost 3 bases and 5 bases respectively, with 10 bases between them. Here the CDR3 DNA reads TGTGCCAGCAGCTTCCGGGGGCTGGAGACCCAGTACTTC. Protein product: CASSFRGLETQYF.

The chain recombines TRBV2 with TRBJ1-3; D unresolved. V was trimmed by 6 bases and J by 4 bases, leaving 19 bases between them. There are 16 residues in the CDR3. In germline, CDR1 is SNHLY, CDR2 FYNNEI. CDR3 coding DNA: TGTGCCAGCAGCGGTCTCCAAGGCGGAACGGGAAACACCATATATTTT. It yields the protein CASSGLQGGTGNTIYF.

The chain joins TRBV9 to TRBJ1-2; tentatively, D is TRBD1 (6 bases). This CDR3 region has 14 residues. CDR1 SGDLS and CDR2 YYNGEE come from the germline V gene. Trimming cost V 3 bases and J 4 bases, with 13 bases left between them. The CDR3 region is CASSAGGSVYGYTF. Here the CDR3 DNA reads TGTGCCAGCAGCGCGGGGGGCAGCGTCTATGGCTACACCTTC.

The chain has TRBV15 and TRBJ2-7, with unresolved D. The CDR3 has 13 residues. The germline CDR1 and CDR2 sequences are LNHNV and YYDKDF (reference sequence). The V end lost 3 bases, the J end lost 6 bases, and 12 bases lay between the germline ends. In DNA, the CDR3 is TGTGCCACCAGCAGCGGCTGGGGTGGCGAGCAGTACTTC. This sequence encodes CATSSGWGGEQYF.

V is TRBV28 and J is TRBJ1-2, with D uncertain. The CDR3 length is 16 residues. Trimming took 1 base from V and 4 from J, leaving 16 bases between them. The germline gives CDR1 MDHEN, CDR2 SYDVKM. Written as DNA, the CDR3 is TGTGCCAGCAGTTTATACTTCGGTCAGACCAGCTATGGCTACACCTTC. Its protein is CASSLYFGQTSYGYTF.

J is TRBJ2-7 and V is TRBV11-2; D is unresolved. This CDR3 spans 13 amino acids. The germline gives CDR1 SGHAT, CDR2 FQNNGV. V gave up 4 bases and J gave up 3 bases, with 10 bases separating them. The CDR3 here is CASSSTNNYEQYF. The CDR3, as DNA: TGTGCCAGCAGCTCAACCAATAACTACGAGCAGTACTTC.

The chain is built from TRBV4-2 and TRBJ2-3, with TRBD2 identical over 8 bases. CDR3 length: 16 amino acids. V lost 4 bases, J lost 6 bases, and 12 bases stayed unmatched. Germline V gene data show CDR1 as LGHNA and CDR2 as YNFKEQ. CDR3 nucleotides: TGTGCCAGCAGCCCGCGGGGTAGCGGGGAAGAGGATACGCAGTATTTT. It translates to CASSPRGSGEEDTQYF.

V gene TRBV9 combines with J gene TRBJ2-1; the D gene is possibly TRBD2 (7 bases). Germline V gives CDR1 SGDLS, CDR2 YYNGEE. The germline V and J ends were trimmed by 4 bases and 5 bases, with 16 bases remaining between them. The CDR3 loop spans 15 amino acids. The CDR3 nucleotides are TGTGCCAGCAGCCCGGGGGCGGGGGAGAACAATGAGCAGTTCTTC. Its protein product is CASSPGAGENNEQFF.

The rearrangement uses TRBV7-9 and TRBJ1-1; 7 bases line up with TRBD1. The junction had 6 bases not matched to a gene; V was cut back by 4 bases and J by 4 bases. Germline V gene sequence: CDR1 SEHNR, CDR2 FQNEAQ (reference sequence). The CDR3 covers 14 residues. CDR3 in amino acids: CASSSNRGGTEAFF. CDR3 bases: TGTGCCAGCAGCTCCAACAGGGGAGGCACTGAAGCTTTCTTT.

This chain joins TRBV7-9 and TRBJ2-3, with D hard to call. The CDR3 length is 14 residues. Germline-derived CDR1 and CDR2 are SEHNR and FQNEAQ (reference sequence). Trimming took off 4 bases at V and 1 base at J, with 9 bases between the two ends. This CDR3 reads CASSSLAGTDTQYF. The CDR3, as DNA: TGTGCCAGCAGCTCCCTGGCGGGCACAGATACGCAGTATTTT.

This rearrangement joins TRBV4-1 to TRBJ2-1; possibly TRBD2 for D (5 bases). The CDR3 runs to 18 residues. Germline values: CDR1 MGHRA, CDR2 YSYEKL. V lost 0 bases, J lost 9 bases, and 24 bases lay in between. The CDR3 DNA sequence: TGCGCCAGCAGCCAAGATGGGATGAGAATCGGAGGCGAGGTTGAGCAGTTCTTC. Residues: CASSQDGMRIGGEVEQFF.

This chain uses TRBV4-2 with TRBJ1-5, with TRBD1 matching over 7 bases. Germline values: CDR1 LGHNA, CDR2 YNFKEQ. CDR3 length equals 17 residues. V was clipped by 0 bases and J by 6 bases; unmatched bases: 11. CDR3: CASSQELTGQVAQPQHF. Here the CDR3 DNA reads TGTGCCAGCAGCCAAGAACTAACTGGACAGGTGGCTCAGCCCCAGCATTTT.

This chain joins TRBV6-6 and TRBJ1-1; D remains ambiguous. The CDR3 covers 13 residues. Trimming removed 6 bases from V and 0 bases from J, with 8 bases in between. Per the germline V gene, CDR1 is MNHNY and CDR2 is SVGAGI (reference sequence). CDR3 coding DNA: TGTGCCAGCAGCCTTGGACTGAACACTGAAGCTTTCTTT. Protein product: CASSLGLNTEAFF.

The chain combines TRBV30 with TRBJ1-5; D remains ambiguous. V lost 0 bases, J lost 4 bases, and 7 bases lay in between. The germline V gene encodes CDR1 GTSNPN and CDR2 SVGIG (reference sequence). The CDR3 has 13 residues. DNA for the CDR3: TGTGCCTGGAGTGTAAGCCAGAATCAGCCCCAGCATTTT. Amino acid sequence: CAWSVSQNQPQHF. The whole variable domain, filled in from reference TRBV30 and TRBJ1-5, reads SQTIHQWPATLVQPVGSPLSLECTVEGTSNPNLYWYRQAAGRGLQLLFYSVGIGQISSEVPQNLSASRPQDRQFILSSKKLLLSDSGFYLCAWSVSQNQPQHFGDGTRLSIL.

This clone was seen once. The chain joins TRBV6-6 to TRBJ2-1; no clear D. Between the trimmed V and J ends, which lost 0 bases and 9 bases, there was a span of 12 bases. CDR3 length equals 14 residues. In germline, CDR1 is MNHNY, CDR2 SVGAGI (reference sequence). CDR3: CASSYSDVPGEQFF. The CDR3 DNA reads TGTGCCAGCAGTTACTCGGACGTGCCGGGTGAGCAGTTCTTC.

The V gene is TRBV9, the J gene TRBJ2-3; 9 bases are a match to TRBD2. The CDR3 is 16 amino acids. The V gene's germline CDR1 is SGDLS and CDR2 YYNGEE. With 4 bases clipped from V and 1 base from J, the junction kept 7 bases outside the gene matches. The CDR3 bases are TGTGCCAGCAGCCTTTCTGGCGGGGGGGGCACAGATACGCAGTATTTT. It is translated as CASSLSGGGGTDTQYF.

The chain recombines TRBV13 with TRBJ2-2; D unclear. Trimming removed 1 base at V and 0 bases at J, with 3 bases between. The CDR3 is 14 amino acids. Germline assignment: CDR1 PRHDT and CDR2 FYEKMQ (reference sequence). CDR3 in amino acids: CASSLVSNTGELFF. Here the CDR3 DNA reads TGTGCCAGCAGCTTAGTTTCGAACACCGGGGAGCTGTTTTTT.

The gene calls are TRBV28 and TRBJ2-3, with D perhaps matching TRBD2 (6 bases). From germline, CDR1 is MDHEN and CDR2 SYDVKM. Trimming took off 11 bases at V and 4 bases at J, with 25 bases between the two ends. CDR3 length equals 16 residues. The CDR3 sequence is CAGISGVRGIADTQYF. The CDR3 nucleotides are TGTGCCGGCATCTCCGGAGTGCGCGGGATCGCAGATACGCAGTATTTT.

The chain links TRBV28 to TRBJ2-2; 13 bases line up with TRBD2. Trimming cost V 2 bases and J 6 bases; bases outside gene matches: 9. CDR3 length: 18 amino acids. CDR1 is MDHEN, CDR2 SYDVKM, per germline. CDR3: CASSLTAWTSGSSGELFF. DNA of the CDR3: TGTGCCAGCAGTTTAACCGCCTGGACTAGCGGGAGTTCCGGGGAGCTGTTTTTT. The full variable domain, with the rest looked up from reference TRBV28 and TRBJ2-2, is DVKVTQSSRYLVKRTGEKVFLECVQDMDHENMFWYRQDPGLGLRLIYFSYDVKMKEKGDIPEGYSVSREKKERFSLILESASTNQTSMYLCASSLTAWTSGSSGELFFGEGSRLTVL.

The gene calls are TRBV28 and TRBJ2-3; D gene unclear. The germline V and J ends were trimmed by 6 bases and 2 bases, with 15 bases remaining between them. This CDR3 has 15 amino acids. Looked up from germline, CDR1 is MDHEN and CDR2 is SYDVKM. CDR3 sequence (DNA): TGTGCCAGCAGCCTTTTGACGGACCTCACAGATACGCAGTATTTT. Amino acid sequence: CASSLLTDLTDTQYF.

This chain joins TRBV7-3 and TRBJ2-1; D unresolved. V gave up 4 bases and J gave up 0 bases, with 16 bases separating them. CDR1 is SGHTA and CDR2 is FQGTGA in the germline V gene. The CDR3 sequence is 17 residues long. CDR3 coding DNA: TGTGCCAGCAGCTCACCCACCGACCAGAGCTCCTACAATGAGCAGTTCTTC. Translated: CASSSPTDQSSYNEQFF.

This rearrangement joins TRBV12-5 to TRBJ2-3, with 7 nucleotides matching TRBD2. Germline V lookup: CDR1 LGHNT, CDR2 FRNRAP. CDR3 size: 13 residues. Trimming at V came to 8 bases and at J to 0 bases, leaving 2 bases not matched to a gene. CDR3 sequence (DNA): TGTGCTAGTCAGCGGGAAAGCACAGATACGCAGTATTTT. Its protein product is CASQRESTDTQYF.

The V call is TRBV7-9, the J call TRBJ1-1, with D tentatively TRBD1 (6 bases). Germline V gene data show CDR1 as SEHNR and CDR2 as FQNEAQ (reference sequence). This CDR3 region has 12 residues. Trimming took off 11 bases at V and 5 bases at J, with 15 bases between the two ends. The CDR3 region is CALTGLGTEAFF. CDR3 sequence (DNA): TGTGCCTTAACAGGGCTTGGTACTGAAGCTTTCTTT.